One sample yielded the 8 T cell receptor beta chains listed below, sequenced in a study of graft-versus-host responses after intestinal transplantation. Generated by immunoSEQ multiplex PCR, the TCRdb table keeps only in-frame clones and is missing some. The sample lists about 19,000 clones; roughly 72% were seen once. Processing of graft tissue released intraepithelial and lamina propria lymphocytes. The input for sequencing was ileum tissue, taken around 20 days after intestinal transplant. The source of these receptors is a human patient who received an intestinal transplant, so some T cells may come from the graft donor.

V usage is TRBV9 and J usage is TRBJ2-2, with 14 bases matching TRBD2. Germline CDR1 SGDLS, CDR2 YYNGEE. The J segment lost 6 bases and the V segment lost 4 bases, leaving 8 bases of the junction unmatched. This CDR3 has 17 amino acids. CDR3 nucleotide sequence: TGTGCCAGCAGCAGAGAGGGACTAGCGGGGGTCGCCGGGGAGCTGTTTTTT. This translates into CASSREGLAGVAGELFF.

The genes are TRBV27 and TRBJ1-6; 9 bases line up with TRBD1. The junction had 10 bases not matched to a gene; V was cut back by 6 bases and J by 7 bases. This CDR3 comprises 16 residues. CDR1 MNHEY and CDR2 SMNVEV come from the germline V gene (reference sequence). This CDR3 is CASRRGTGLGNSPLHF. The DNA for the CDR3 is TGTGCCAGCAGGCGCGGGACAGGGTTAGGGAATTCACCCCTCCACTTT.

The genes are TRBV7-9 and TRBJ2-2; no firm D call. Germline lookup yields CDR1 SEHNR and CDR2 FQNEAQ (reference sequence). Between the trimmed V and J ends, which lost 4 bases and 1 base, there was a span of 16 bases. This CDR3 spans 17 amino acids. The CDR3 bases are TGTGCCAGCAGCTCTTCCTATGCCTCCCGGAACACCGGGGAGCTGTTTTTT. Translation: CASSSSYASRNTGELFF.

This clone showed up just once. The chain joins TRBV12-5 to TRBJ1-1; D perhaps matches TRBD1 (5 bases). The CDR3 has 13 residues. Germline V lookup: CDR1 LGHNT, CDR2 FRNRAP. The V end was cut by 7 bases, the J end by 1 base, with 10 bases between. As DNA, the CDR3 is TGTGCTAGTGCCAATACAGGGAACACTGAAGCTTTCTTT. Its translation: CASANTGNTEAFF.

This sequence joins TRBV11-2 and TRBJ2-3, with a weak D call TRBD1 (5 bases). CDR1 is SGHAT, CDR2 FQNNGV, per germline. The CDR3 sequence is 15 residues long. Trimming took off 3 bases at V and 1 base at J, with 11 bases between the two ends. The CDR3 sequence: CASSLFETGTDTQYF. The CDR3 DNA reads TGTGCCAGCAGCTTGTTTGAGACAGGCACAGATACGCAGTATTTT. Looking up the rest from reference TRBV11-2 and TRBJ2-3 gives the full variable domain: EAGVAQSPRYKIIEKRQSVAFWCNPISGHATLYWYQQILGQGPKLLIQFQNNGVVDDSQLPKDRFSAERLKGVDSTLKIQPAKLEDSAVYLCASSLFETGTDTQYFGPGTRLTVL.

The chain uses TRBV5-4 and TRBJ2-7; D perhaps matches TRBD1 (7 bases). V was cut by 5 bases and J by 5 bases, with 14 bases left in between. CDR1 and CDR2 from the germline V gene are SGHNT and YYREEE (reference sequence). CDR3 length: 13 amino acids. This chain's CDR3 is CASRFRGADEQYF. CDR3 coding DNA: TGTGCCAGCAGATTCAGGGGGGCTGACGAGCAGTACTTC.

This clone was recorded a few times. V usage is TRBV7-8 and J usage is TRBJ1-5, with TRBD1 matching over 11 bases. Germline V gives CDR1 SGHVS, CDR2 FQNEAQ. Germline trimming cut 3 bases from V and 6 bases from J; bases unmatched to any gene: 1. CDR3 length equals 14 residues. The CDR3 nucleotides are TGTGCCAGCAGCTTGGGACAGGGGGTTCAGCCCCAGCATTTT. Translating it yields CASSLGQGVQPQHF.

The J gene is TRBJ2-1, the V gene TRBV29-1, with no clear D. The CDR3 is made up of 13 amino acids. Trimming left V 4 bases short and J 1 base short, with 8 bases between. CDR1 and CDR2 from the germline V gene are SQVTM and ANQGSEA. CDR3 nucleotides: TGCAGCGTTGTGACGACTTCCTACAATGAGCAGTTCTTC. This codes for CSVVTTSYNEQFF.